The text below deals with one T cell receptor (beta chain). The record originates from a study of blood T cell repertoires in COVID-19. Method: immunoSEQ multiplex PCR; TCRdb's copy keeps in-frame clones and lacks some. The table lists fewer than 300,000 clones, less than 85% of them singletons. Per germline, CDR1 MNHEY and CDR2 SVGAGI. The length of the CDR3 is 14 residues. The V gene end was trimmed by 10 bases and the J gene end by 7 bases; junction bases not matched to a gene: 8. The rearrangement links TRBV6-5 to TRBJ1-4, with 11 nucleotides matching TRBD1. The sequencing sample was made of peripheral blood. The receptor's source is a woman between 18 and 29 years old with acute or convalescent COVID-19. The CDR3 region is CATKRDRGTEKLFF. In DNA, the CDR3 is TGTGCCACCAAAAGGGACAGGGGGACTGAAAAACTGTTTTTT.